The 3 T cell receptor beta chains below come from one sample, sequenced in a study of CD8 T cells in ankylosing spondylitis (dated by TCRdb to about 2017). The receptor library was made with 5' RACE. Sequencing used an Illumina HiSeq 2500. Through fastp at Q25 and MiXCR, TCRdb rebuilt clones from the public reads, retaining in-frame beta chains. Records with the same CDR3 protein are collapsed into one entry carrying the most frequent genes and DNA. This sample comprises roughly 91,000 distinct CDR3 sequences, roughly 8.3% of them detected only once. About a tenth of the sample is held by the ten biggest clonotypes. Sequenced material: blood, either unsorted or a sorted T cell fraction (not recorded which). These receptors came from a male donor with ankylosing spondylitis or in good health (not recorded which).

In its sample, this clonotype was seen many times. CDR3 DNA: TGCAGTGCAAGTCCGGGACAGGACCAAGAGACCCAGTACTTC. Translation gives CSASPGQDQETQYF. V gene TRBV20-1 combines with J gene TRBJ2-5; TRBD1 aligns across 8 bases. The CDR3 covers 14 residues. The ends lost 6 bases at V and 0 bases at J; junction bases unmatched: 6. Germline V lookup: CDR1 DFQATT, CDR2 SNEGSKA (reference sequence).

This clonotype was counted many times. The chain links TRBV4-3 to TRBJ2-7, with TRBD1 matching over 7 bases. This CDR3 spans 17 amino acids. With V trimmed by 4 bases and J by 2 bases, 14 bases remained unmatched. Germline V CDR1 and CDR2: LGHNA, YSLEER. Written as DNA, the CDR3 is TGCGCCAGCAGCCTTTTCGGACAGGCGAACCCACCCTACGAGCAGTACTTC. It encodes CASSLFGQANPPYEQYF.

This clonotype showed up many times. This chain joins TRBV18 and TRBJ2-4; 11 bases are shared with TRBD1. Germline V gene lookup returns CDR1 KGHSH and CDR2 LQKENI. This CDR3 spans 16 amino acids. V was clipped by 2 bases and J by 3 bases; unmatched bases: 3. CDR3 bases: TGTGCCAGCTCACCAGGACAGGGGGCGGTCAAAAACATTCAGTACTTC. This encodes CASSPGQGAVKNIQYF.